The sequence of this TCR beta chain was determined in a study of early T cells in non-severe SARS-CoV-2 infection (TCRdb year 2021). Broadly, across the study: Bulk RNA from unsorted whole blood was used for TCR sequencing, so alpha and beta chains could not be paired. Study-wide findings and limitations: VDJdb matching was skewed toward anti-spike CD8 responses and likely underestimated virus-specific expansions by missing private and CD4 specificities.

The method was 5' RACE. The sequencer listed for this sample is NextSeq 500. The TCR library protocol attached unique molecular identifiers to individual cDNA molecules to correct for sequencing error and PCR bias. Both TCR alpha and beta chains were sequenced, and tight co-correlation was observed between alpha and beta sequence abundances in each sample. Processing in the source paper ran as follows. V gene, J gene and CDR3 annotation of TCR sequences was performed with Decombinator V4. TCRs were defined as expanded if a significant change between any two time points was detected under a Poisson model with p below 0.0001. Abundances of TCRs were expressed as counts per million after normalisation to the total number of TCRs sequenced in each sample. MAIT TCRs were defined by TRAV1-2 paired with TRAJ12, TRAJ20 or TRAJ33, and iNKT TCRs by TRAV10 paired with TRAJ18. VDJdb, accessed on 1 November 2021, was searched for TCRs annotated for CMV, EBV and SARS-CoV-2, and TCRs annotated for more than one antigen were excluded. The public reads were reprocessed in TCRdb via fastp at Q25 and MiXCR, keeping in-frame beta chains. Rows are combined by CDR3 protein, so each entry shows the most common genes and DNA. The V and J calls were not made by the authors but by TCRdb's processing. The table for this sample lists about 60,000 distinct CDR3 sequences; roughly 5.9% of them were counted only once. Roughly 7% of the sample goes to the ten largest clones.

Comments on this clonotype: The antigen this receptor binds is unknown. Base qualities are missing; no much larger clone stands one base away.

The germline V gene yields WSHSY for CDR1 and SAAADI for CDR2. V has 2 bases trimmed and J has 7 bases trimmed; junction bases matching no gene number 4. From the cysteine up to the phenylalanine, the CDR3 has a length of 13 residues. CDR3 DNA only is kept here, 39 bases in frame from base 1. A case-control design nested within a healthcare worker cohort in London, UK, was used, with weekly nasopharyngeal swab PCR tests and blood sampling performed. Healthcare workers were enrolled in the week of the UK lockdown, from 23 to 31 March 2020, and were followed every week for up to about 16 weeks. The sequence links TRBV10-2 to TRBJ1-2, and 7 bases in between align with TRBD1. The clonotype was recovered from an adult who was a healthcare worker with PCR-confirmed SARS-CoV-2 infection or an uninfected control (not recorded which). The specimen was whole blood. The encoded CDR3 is CASSELGGGGYTF. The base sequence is TGCGCCAGCAGTGAGCTAGGGGGCGGTGGCTACACCTTC.